This record covers a single T cell receptor (beta chain). The antigen remains undetermined. The authors produced TCR alpha and TCR beta cDNA libraries with sample barcodes and UMIs by 5'RACE using constant-segment primers. MiXCR was run by TCRdb on the 5' RACE reads, yielding one entry per CDR3 protein. The data hold some 110,000 distinct CDR3 sequences, with approximately 15% observed a single time. From germline, CDR1 is SGDLS and CDR2 YYNGEE. This CDR3 is built from 14 residues. The V end lost 0 bases, the J end lost 7 bases, and 14 bases lay between the germline ends. This specimen belongs to a study of T-cell memory formation after mild COVID-19. In the study overall: In these data, TCR clusters were largely donor specific.

Findings and caveats of the study: Clones shrinking between day 15 and 85 showed a balanced CD4/CD8 split, and those that grew later tilted toward CD4+. Largely, contracting CD4+ clones fell within CM and EM, and contracting CD8+ clones within EMRA.

This TCR was sampled from an adult woman who had mild COVID-19 (a few samples of this study predate the infection). Cell type and time point are not known. The rearrangement joins TRBV9 to TRBJ2-7, with D perhaps matching TRBD1 or TRBD2 (6 bases each). Sequenced material: PBMCs or a T cell subset sorted from them (not recorded which). As DNA, the CDR3 is TGTGCCAGCAGCGTAGGTGAGGGGGGCCGAGAGCAGTACTTC. Protein sequence: CASSVGEGGREQYF. Drawing the rest from reference TRBV9 and TRBJ2-7, the complete variable domain is DSGVTQTPKHLITATGQRVTLRCSPRSGDLSVYWYQQSLDQGLQFLIQYYNGEERAKGNILERFSAQQFPDLHSELNLSSLELGDSALYFCASSVGEGGREQYFGPGTRLTVT.